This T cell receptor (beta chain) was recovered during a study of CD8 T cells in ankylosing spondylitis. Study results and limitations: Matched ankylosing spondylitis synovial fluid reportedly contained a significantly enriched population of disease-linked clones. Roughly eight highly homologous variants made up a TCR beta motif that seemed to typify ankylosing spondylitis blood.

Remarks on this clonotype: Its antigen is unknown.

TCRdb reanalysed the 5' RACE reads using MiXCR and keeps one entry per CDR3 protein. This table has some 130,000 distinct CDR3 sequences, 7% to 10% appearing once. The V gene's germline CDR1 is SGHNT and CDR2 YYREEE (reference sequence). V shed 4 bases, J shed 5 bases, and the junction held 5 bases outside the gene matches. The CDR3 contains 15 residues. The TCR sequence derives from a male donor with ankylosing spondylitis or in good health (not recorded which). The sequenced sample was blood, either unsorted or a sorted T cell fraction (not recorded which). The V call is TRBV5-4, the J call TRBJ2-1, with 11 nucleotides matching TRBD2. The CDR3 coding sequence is TGTGCCAGCAGCATGGGACTAGCGGAGAACAATGAGCAGTTCTTC. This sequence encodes CASSMGLAENNEQFF.